This TCR beta chain was sequenced in a study of Ad26.COV2.S vaccination and SARS-CoV-2 variants. V gave up 7 bases and J gave up 7 bases, with 16 bases separating them. The CDR3 is 13 amino acids. Germline values: CDR1 SNHLY, CDR2 FYNNEI. The study, taken as a whole, reports: Non-spike TCR breadth showed similarity between vaccine and placebo recipients.

The treatment was: roughly 20 received Ad26.COV2.S at low or high dose, single or two shots; about 5 received placebo; per-sample allocation not given. Samples came from day 63 after the first vaccine or placebo injection. In the case of this clone: Its target is unknown.

Clones were sequenced by immunoSEQ multiplex PCR, and TCRdb holds only the in-frame ones, with some missing. The sample records 350,000 to 550,000 clones, about 91% being singletons. The receptor comes from a person aged 18-60 years who received the Ad26.COV2.S COVID-19 vaccine or a placebo. The rearrangement uses TRBV2 and TRBJ1-2; D might be TRBD1 (5 bases). The sequencing used peripheral blood, collected in a trial of Ad26.COV2.S vaccine versus placebo. The CDR3 reads CASTPFREAGYTF. Written as DNA, the CDR3 is TGTGCCAGCACACCTTTCAGGGAGGCTGGCTACACCTTC.